These T cell receptor beta chains were read from a single sample in a study of blood T cell repertoires in COVID-19. Only in-frame clones appear in the TCRdb table, and some are missing; sequencing was by immunoSEQ multiplex PCR. Of roughly 190,000 clones listed, 94% were seen once; the top ten hold 0.76%. The sequencing input was peripheral blood. These receptors all stem from a man aged 25 to 45 with COVID-19, enrolled during active disease. Each CDR3 is given with its conserved first and last residue. A D gene is named only where the DNA matches it firmly. Where a row states a size, it is once, few, many or the class of an expanded clone; other rows omit it.

d_call,j_call,v_call,clone_size,cdr3_nt,cdr3_aa
TRBD1,TRBJ2-2,TRBV19,NA,TGTGCCAGCGTACAGGGGTGGCCCGGGGAGCTGTTTTTT,CASVQGWPGELFF
TRBD2,TRBJ2-2,TRBV11-2,NA,TGTGCCAGCAGCTATTCTAGCGGGGGTGCCGGGGAGCTGTTTTTT,CASSYSSGGAGELFF
TRBD1,TRBJ1-6,TRBV5-5,NA,TGTGCCAGCAGCTGGGAACAGGGGTTGAAGAATGGTTCACCCCTCCACTTT,CASSWEQGLKNGSPLHF
TRBD1,TRBJ2-7,TRBV6-5,NA,TGTGCCAGCAGTTACGCGTCGGGACAGGTAACCTACGAGCAGTACTTC,CASSYASGQVTYEQYF
TRBD1,TRBJ1-2,TRBV2,few,TGTGCCAGTATAGAACAGGGGGTGGATGGCTACACCTTC,CASIEQGVDGYTF
TRBD2,TRBJ2-1,TRBV19,NA,TGTGCCAGTAGTCCTAGCGGGGGGGCCCCCCCGTTCTTC,CASSPSGGAPPFF
NA,TRBJ1-4,TRBV4-1,NA,TGCGCCAGCAGCCAAGGACAGTTCCACAATGAAAAACTGTTTTTT,CASSQGQFHNEKLFF
NA,TRBJ1-6,TRBV30,NA,TGTGCCTGGAGTGGTTTCGGTCGGGCAGGGGAAAATTCACCCCTCCACTTT,CAWSGFGRAGENSPLHF
TRBD1,TRBJ1-3,TRBV6-6,NA,TGTGCCAGCCGTTCCGAGGGGGCTGCTGGAAACACCATATATTTT,CASRSEGAAGNTIYF
NA,TRBJ1-2,TRBV24-1,NA,TGTGCCACCAGTGATTCATCAGGGGTCTATGGCTACACCTTC,CATSDSSGVYGYTF
NA,TRBJ2-6,TRBV6-5,NA,TGTGCCAGCAGTTTTCAGGGAGGTTCTGGGGCCAACGTCCTGACTTTC,CASSFQGGSGANVLTF
TRBD2,TRBJ2-1,TRBV2,once,TGTGCCAGCGTAGGCCGACTAGCGGGGGGGAATGAGCAGTTCTTC,CASVGRLAGGNEQFF
NA,TRBJ2-3,TRBV7-5,NA,TGTGTCAGAAGCTCTCTGAGCGGGGACCCTACAGATACGCAGTATTTT,CVRSSLSGDPTDTQYF
NA,TRBJ2-3,TRBV6-1,once,TGTGCCAGCAGTGAATGGCAGAACACAGATACGCAGTATTTT,CASSEWQNTDTQYF
NA,TRBJ2-1,TRBV3-1/TRBV3-2,NA,TGTGCCAGCAGCCAAGAACAGGGGCAGTTCTTC,CASSQEQGQFF
NA,TRBJ1-6,TRBV2,once,TGTGCCAGCACCCCGGGGTCGCCCGGTTCACCCCTCCACTTT,CASTPGSPGSPLHF